This T cell receptor (beta chain) was captured by sequencing in a study of T cells in Graves' hyperthyroidism and ophthalmopathy. Using RNA transcripts as the source, TCR beta CDR3 regions were amplified. RT-PCR in the first round (using the HTBI primer set) targeted the TCR CDR3. Each CDR3 protein gets one entry after TCRdb re-called the multiplex PCR reads with MiXCR. The sample lists hundreds of thousands of distinct CDR3 sequences, about 14% occurring once. The CDR3 has 12 residues if both end residues are counted. CDR1 and CDR2 from the germline V gene are MNHEY and SMNVEV (reference sequence). Ophthalmopathy patients showed a Clinical Activity Score of at least 3, NOSPECS grade of at least 4 and duration under 3 months. About this clonotype itself: Given the absence of the conserved phenylalanine or tryptophan at the CDR3 end, a read error is likely. Because the CDR3's place on the DNA is in doubt, the DNA is left out and the CDR3 is given as listed by TCRdb.

This chain links TRBV27 with TRBJ2-7; the table's TRBD2 call for D was not verified on the DNA. This receptor was obtained from a woman in her thirties or forties with Graves' ophthalmopathy. The specimen was blood. CDR3 in amino acids: CASSPGLQSEQY.